One and the same sample provided the 25 T cell receptor beta chains below, sequenced in a study of blood T cell repertoires in COVID-19. The protocol was immunoSEQ multiplex PCR, while the TCRdb copy is restricted to in-frame clones and leaves out a portion. The sample lists 300,000 to 350,000 clones; about 89% were seen once. Sequenced material: peripheral blood. Receptor source: a woman aged 45-60 years with COVID-19, enrolled during active disease.

This chain joins TRBV19 and TRBJ1-5; tentatively, D is TRBD1 (5 bases). There are 12 residues in the CDR3. CDR1 and CDR2 (germline): LNHDA, SQIVND (reference sequence). V lost 7 bases, J lost 11 bases, and 15 bases lay in between. In nucleotides, the CDR3 is TGTGCCAGTACGGCAGTATCAGGGACCCAGCATTTT. Its protein is CASTAVSGTQHF.

This chain joins TRBV2 and TRBJ1-1; D unclear. CDR3 length equals 15 residues. The germline V gene encodes CDR1 SNHLY and CDR2 FYNNEI. Trimming shortened V by 3 bases and J by 0 bases, and 11 bases separated the two germline ends. The DNA for the CDR3 is TGTGCCAGCAGTGACGAGGGCGGGGTGAACACTGAAGCTTTCTTT. Translation gives CASSDEGGVNTEAFF. Full variable domain (remainder filled in from reference TRBV2 and TRBJ1-1): EPEVTQTPSHQVTQMGQEVILRCVPISNHLYFYWYRQILGQKVEFLVSFYNNEISEKSEIFDDQFSVERPDGSNFTLKIRSTKLEDSAMYFCASSDEGGVNTEAFFGQGTRLTVV.

This chain uses TRBV18 with TRBJ2-7, with D tentatively TRBD1 (6 bases). V was clipped by 0 bases and J by 0 bases, with 12 bases between them. The CDR3 is 16 amino acids. CDR1 and CDR2 from the germline V gene are KGHSH and LQKENI. The chain's CDR3 is CASSPPFGTLSYEQYF. The CDR3 DNA is TGTGCCAGCTCACCACCTTTCGGGACACTCTCCTACGAGCAGTACTTC.

The chain recombines TRBV30 with TRBJ1-1, with no clear D. Trimming stripped 4 bases from V and 4 bases from J, with 13 bases between. CDR3 length: 13 amino acids. The germline V gene encodes CDR1 GTSNPN and CDR2 SVGIG (reference sequence). The CDR3 reads CAWNYVRSTEAFF. The CDR3 bases are TGTGCCTGGAATTACGTCCGGAGCACTGAAGCTTTCTTT.

The J gene is TRBJ2-7, the V gene TRBV5-6; 7 positions agree with TRBD1. CDR3 size: 17 residues. With 1 base clipped from V and 1 base from J, the junction kept 11 bases outside the gene matches. Germline CDR1 is SGHDT and CDR2 is YYEEEE. The CDR3 DNA follows: TGTGCCAGCAGCTTGTGGGGCAGGGGGATTGGGTCCTACGAGCAGTACTTC. Its protein is CASSLWGRGIGSYEQYF.

This clone has just one count. The CDR3 loop reads CASSEGQGSYNEQFF. The CDR3 DNA reads TGTGCCAGCAGTGAGGGACAGGGCTCCTACAATGAGCAGTTCTTC. This sequence joins TRBV25-1 and TRBJ2-1, with 9 bases identical to TRBD1. Germline V gene lookup returns CDR1 MGHDK and CDR2 SYGVNS. With 3 bases clipped from V and 0 bases from J, the junction kept 0 bases outside the gene matches. The CDR3 length is 15 residues.

Concerning this clone itself: Additional DNA sequences in this sample encode the identical CDR3. V gene TRBV18 combines with J gene TRBJ1-5; no definite D call. The V end was cut by 2 bases, the J end by 2 bases, with 4 bases between. The CDR3 extends over 13 amino acids. Germline loops: CDR1 KGHSH, CDR2 LQKENI. In DNA, the CDR3 is TGTGCCAGCTCACCAAGCGGCAATCAGCCCCAGCATTTT. Protein product: CASSPSGNQPQHF.

This clone came up once. J is TRBJ1-2 and V is TRBV19, with 12 bases that match TRBD1. Germline values: CDR1 LNHDA, CDR2 SQIVND (reference sequence). CDR3 length: 16 amino acids. V gave up 1 base and J gave up 10 bases; unmatched junction bases: 10. CDR3 amino acids: CASSIALGTGGIDYTF. In nucleotides, the CDR3 is TGTGCCAGTAGTATAGCCCTCGGGACAGGGGGCATTGACTACACCTTC.

V and J are TRBV27 and TRBJ2-7; TRBD2 matches 7 bases. Germline values: CDR1 MNHEY, CDR2 SMNVEV (reference sequence). The J segment lost 3 bases and the V segment lost 0 bases, leaving 5 bases of the junction unmatched. The CDR3 is 15 amino acids. CDR3 protein: CASSLSLGTIYEQYF. DNA for the CDR3: TGTGCCAGCAGTTTATCTCTCGGGACTATCTACGAGCAGTACTTC.

The V and J genes are TRBV7-2 and TRBJ2-1; 7 bases match TRBD1. The germline V gene encodes CDR1 SGHTA and CDR2 FQGNSA. The CDR3 runs 15 residues. The V segment lost 5 bases and the J segment 2 bases; nucleotides outside the gene matches: 6. The CDR3 sequence is CASSPKGTAYNEQFF. In nucleotides, the CDR3 is TGTGCCAGCAGCCCCAAGGGGACAGCCTACAATGAGCAGTTCTTC.

The genes are TRBV30 and TRBJ2-3; 8 nucleotides line up with TRBD2. The CDR3 has 16 amino acids. J lost 5 bases, V lost 0 bases, and 10 bases had no gene match. The germline gives CDR1 GTSNPN, CDR2 SVGIG (reference sequence). CDR3 DNA: TGTGCCTGGAGTGTAACCCTTGGACTAGCTTTAGATACGCAGTATTTT. Protein: CAWSVTLGLALDTQYF.

As to this clone: One end of the junction fails to match germline, which may point to a read error. The chain is built from TRBV7-7 and TRBJ2-1; 10 nucleotides match TRBD2. This CDR3 has 14 residues. Germline values: CDR1 SSHAT, CDR2 FNYEAQ (reference sequence). The CDR3 protein is CASSSSGSPGEQFF. CDR3 coding DNA: TGTGCTAGCAGCTCTAGCGGGAGCCCGGGTGAGCAGTTCTTC.

This chain connects TRBV20-1 to TRBJ1-2; 8 bases agree with TRBD1. Germline CDR1 is DFQATT and CDR2 is SNEGSKA (reference sequence). The length of the CDR3 is 11 residues. After removal of 7 bases from V and 6 bases from J, the junction contained 4 bases not matched to a gene. In DNA form, the CDR3 reads TGCAGTGGCTGGACAGGGAATGGCTACACCTTC. Translating it yields CSGWTGNGYTF.

This clone has more than one count but fewer than ten. CDR3 DNA sequence: TGCACCAGCAGCCTGGACTCTGAGAATGAGCAGTTCTTC. Amino acid sequence: CTSSLDSENEQFF. The J gene is TRBJ2-1, the V gene TRBV1; the listed D gene, TRBD2, was not tested against the DNA. TRBV1 is a documented pseudogene. The CDR3 has 13 amino acids.

V gene TRBV24-1 combines with J gene TRBJ1-1; 9 bases map to TRBD1. The CDR3 is 14 residues long. Germline assignment: CDR1 KGHDR and CDR2 SFDVKD. With 7 bases clipped from V and 6 bases from J, the junction kept 8 bases outside the gene matches. The CDR3 here is CATRGNRGLAEAFF. The CDR3 DNA reads TGTGCCACCAGGGGAAACAGGGGGCTGGCTGAAGCTTTCTTT.

J is TRBJ2-1 and V is TRBV30; D is unclear. V was shortened by 4 bases and J by 5 bases, with 6 bases between the two germline ends. CDR3 length: 11 amino acids. The germline gives CDR1 GTSNPN, CDR2 SVGIG (reference sequence). The CDR3 nucleotides are TGTGCCTGGAAAGCTCACAATGAGCAGTTCTTC. Amino acid sequence: CAWKAHNEQFF.

The chain has TRBV29-1 and TRBJ1-4; TRBD1 matches at 8 bases. V lost 4 bases, J lost 2 bases, and 3 bases stayed unmatched. Germline CDR1 and CDR2: SQVTM and ANQGSEA. This CDR3 region has 14 residues. CDR3 coding DNA: TGCAGCGTTGTACAGGGGGGCACTAATGAAAAACTGTTTTTT. Translated, it gives CSVVQGGTNEKLFF.

This clone was seen just once. This sequence joins TRBV19 and TRBJ2-1; no reliable D call. There are 12 residues in the CDR3. Trimming cost V 8 bases and J 1 base, with 6 bases left between them. Germline-derived CDR1 and CDR2 are LNHDA and SQIVND (reference sequence). The CDR3 loop reads CASETSYNEQFF. The CDR3, as DNA: TGTGCCAGTGAGACTTCCTACAATGAGCAGTTCTTC.

The chain employs TRBV5-4 and TRBJ2-5, with D unclear. CDR1 is SGHNT, CDR2 YYREEE, per germline (reference sequence). The CDR3 extends over 12 amino acids. The V end was cut by 2 bases, the J end by 4 bases, with 6 bases between. The DNA of the CDR3 is TGTGCCAGCAGCTTCGAAGCAGAGACCCAGTACTTC. Its protein is CASSFEAETQYF.

The chain is built from TRBV12-3 or TRBV12-4 and TRBJ2-7; tentative D call: TRBD1 (5 bases). V lost 5 bases and J 3 bases, leaving 8 bases between the germline ends. The CDR3 runs to 12 residues. CDR3 nucleotide sequence: TGTGCCAGCAGTCGCAGGGACTACGAGCAGTACTTC. Residues: CASSRRDYEQYF.

Only a few counts were recorded for this clone. The chain recombines TRBV7-2 with TRBJ2-2; TRBD2 aligns across 7 bases. J gave up 5 bases and V 3 bases, and 9 bases lay outside the gene matches. Germline values: CDR1 SGHTA, CDR2 FQGNSA. The CDR3 has 16 residues. The CDR3 reads CASSFGLVAGTGELFF. In DNA, the CDR3 is TGTGCCAGCAGCTTCGGACTAGTAGCTGGGACCGGGGAGCTGTTTTTT.

The V and J genes are TRBV30 and TRBJ2-7, with D tentatively TRBD2 (6 bases). CDR1 is GTSNPN, CDR2 SVGIG, per germline (reference sequence). The ends were cut back, 5 bases at V and 2 bases at J, with 10 bases in the middle. This CDR3 comprises 12 residues. CDR3 in DNA: TGTGCCTGGCGTATAGCGGCCTACGAGCAGTACTTC. As protein: CAWRIAAYEQYF.

V and J are TRBV2 and TRBJ1-1; 8 nucleotides agree with TRBD1. CDR1 is SNHLY, CDR2 FYNNEI, per germline. There are 13 residues in the CDR3. Trimming took 5 bases from V and 5 from J; bases not matched to a gene: 4. As DNA, the CDR3 is TGTGCCAGCAGTTCTACAGGGGGTACTGAAGCTTTCTTT. Protein: CASSSTGGTEAFF.

The rearrangement joins TRBV18 to TRBJ1-2, with TRBD1 as a possible D gene (6 bases). This CDR3 comprises 15 residues. Germline values: CDR1 KGHSH, CDR2 LQKENI. V gave up 3 bases and J gave up 2 bases, with 13 bases separating them. The CDR3 reads CASSPEGQGNYGYTF. CDR3 DNA sequence: TGTGCCAGCTCACCGGAAGGGCAGGGGAACTATGGCTACACCTTC.

V usage is TRBV19 and J usage is TRBJ2-1; 9 bases agree with TRBD2. With 7 bases clipped from V and 7 bases from J, the junction kept 8 bases outside the gene matches. The CDR3 spans 14 residues. From germline, CDR1 is LNHDA and CDR2 SQIVND (reference sequence). The CDR3 sequence: CASNSGRRLNEQFF. CDR3 in DNA: TGTGCCAGTAATAGCGGGAGAAGGTTAAATGAGCAGTTCTTC.